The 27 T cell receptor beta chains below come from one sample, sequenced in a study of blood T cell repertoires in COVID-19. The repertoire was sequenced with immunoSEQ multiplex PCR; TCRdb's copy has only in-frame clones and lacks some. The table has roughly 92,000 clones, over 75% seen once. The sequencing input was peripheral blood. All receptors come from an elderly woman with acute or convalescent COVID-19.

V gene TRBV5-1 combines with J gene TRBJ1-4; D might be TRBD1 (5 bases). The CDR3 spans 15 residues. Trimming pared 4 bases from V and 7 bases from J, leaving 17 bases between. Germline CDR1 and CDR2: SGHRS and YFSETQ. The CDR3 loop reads CASSPGGGSIEKLFF. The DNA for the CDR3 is TGCGCCAGCAGCCCTGGGGGGGGATCGATTGAAAAACTGTTTTTT.

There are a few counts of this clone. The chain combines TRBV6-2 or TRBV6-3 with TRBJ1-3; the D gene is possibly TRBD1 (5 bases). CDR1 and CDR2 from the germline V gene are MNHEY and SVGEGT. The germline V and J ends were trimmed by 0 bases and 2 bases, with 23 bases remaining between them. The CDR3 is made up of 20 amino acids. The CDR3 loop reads CASSYSAASKPGFTGNTIYF. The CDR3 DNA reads TGTGCCAGCAGTTACTCAGCCGCATCCAAACCAGGGTTTACTGGAAACACCATATATTTT.

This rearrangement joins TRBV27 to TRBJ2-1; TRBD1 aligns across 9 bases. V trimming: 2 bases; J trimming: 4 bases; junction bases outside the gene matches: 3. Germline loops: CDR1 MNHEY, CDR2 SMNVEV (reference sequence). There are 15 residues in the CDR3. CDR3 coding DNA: TGTGCCAGCAGTTTAGGGACAGGGTTTTACAATGAGCAGTTCTTC. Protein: CASSLGTGFYNEQFF.

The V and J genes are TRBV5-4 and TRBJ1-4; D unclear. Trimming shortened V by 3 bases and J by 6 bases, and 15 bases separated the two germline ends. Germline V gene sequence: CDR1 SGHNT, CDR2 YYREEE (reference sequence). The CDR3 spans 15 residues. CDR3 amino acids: CASSSKGGQYEKLFF. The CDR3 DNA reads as TGTGCCAGCAGCTCAAAGGGAGGGCAGTATGAAAAACTGTTTTTT. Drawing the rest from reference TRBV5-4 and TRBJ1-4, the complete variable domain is ETGVTQSPTHLIKTRGQQVTLRCSSQSGHNTVSWYQQALGQGPQFIFQYYREEENGRGNFPPRFSGLQFPNYSSELNVNALELDDSALYLCASSSKGGQYEKLFFGSGTQLSVL.

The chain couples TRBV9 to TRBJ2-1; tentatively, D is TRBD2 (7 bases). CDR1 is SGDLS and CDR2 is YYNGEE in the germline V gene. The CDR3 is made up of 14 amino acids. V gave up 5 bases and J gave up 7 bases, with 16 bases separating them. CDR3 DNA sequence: TGTGCCAGCAGTGGCGGGGGCCCTCGGAATGAGCAGTTCTTC. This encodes CASSGGGPRNEQFF.

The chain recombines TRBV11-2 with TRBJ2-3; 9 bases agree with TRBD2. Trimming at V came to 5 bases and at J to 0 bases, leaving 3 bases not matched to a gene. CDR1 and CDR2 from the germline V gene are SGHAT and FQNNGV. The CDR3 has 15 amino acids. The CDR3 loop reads CASSQTSGSTDTQYF. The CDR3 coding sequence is TGTGCCAGCAGCCAGACTAGCGGCAGCACAGATACGCAGTATTTT.

This CDR3 reads CASSPNTYNEQFF. In DNA form, the CDR3 reads TGTGCCAGCTCACCAAATACCTACAATGAGCAGTTCTTC. This chain uses TRBV18 with TRBJ2-1; D remains ambiguous. This CDR3 has 13 residues. V lost 2 bases and J 2 bases, leaving 4 bases between the germline ends. Germline loops: CDR1 KGHSH, CDR2 LQKENI.

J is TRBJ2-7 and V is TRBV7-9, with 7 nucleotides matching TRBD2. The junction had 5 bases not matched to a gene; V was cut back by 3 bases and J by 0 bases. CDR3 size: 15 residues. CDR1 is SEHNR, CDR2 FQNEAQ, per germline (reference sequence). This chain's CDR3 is CASSLGGGSSYEQYF. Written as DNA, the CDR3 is TGTGCCAGCAGCTTGGGCGGGGGAAGCTCCTACGAGCAGTACTTC.

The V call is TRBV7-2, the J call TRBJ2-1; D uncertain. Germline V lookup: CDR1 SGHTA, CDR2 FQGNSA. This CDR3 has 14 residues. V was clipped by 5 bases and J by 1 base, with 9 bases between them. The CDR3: CASSPPPSYNEQFF. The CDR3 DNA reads TGTGCCAGCAGCCCCCCCCCTTCCTACAATGAGCAGTTCTTC.

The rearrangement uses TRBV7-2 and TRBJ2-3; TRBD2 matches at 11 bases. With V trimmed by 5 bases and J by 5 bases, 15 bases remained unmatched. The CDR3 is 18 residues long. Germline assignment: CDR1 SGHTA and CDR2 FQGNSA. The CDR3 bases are TGTGCCAGCAGCCTTTTTTCCGTCACTAGCGGGGGAGGAGATACGCAGTATTTT. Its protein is CASSLFSVTSGGGDTQYF.

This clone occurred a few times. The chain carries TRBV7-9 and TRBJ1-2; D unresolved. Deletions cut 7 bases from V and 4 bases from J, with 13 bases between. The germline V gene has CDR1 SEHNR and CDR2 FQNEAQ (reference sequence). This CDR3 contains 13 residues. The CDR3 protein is CASTLSEGYGYTF. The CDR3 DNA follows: TGTGCCAGCACCCTATCCGAGGGCTATGGCTACACCTTC.

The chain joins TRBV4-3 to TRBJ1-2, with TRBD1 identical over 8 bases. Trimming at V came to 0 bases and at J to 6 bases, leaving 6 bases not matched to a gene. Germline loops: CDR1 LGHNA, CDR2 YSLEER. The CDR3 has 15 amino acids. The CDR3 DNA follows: TGCGCCAGCAGCCAAGAGATGACAGGGGTTAATGGCTACACCTTC. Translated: CASSQEMTGVNGYTF.

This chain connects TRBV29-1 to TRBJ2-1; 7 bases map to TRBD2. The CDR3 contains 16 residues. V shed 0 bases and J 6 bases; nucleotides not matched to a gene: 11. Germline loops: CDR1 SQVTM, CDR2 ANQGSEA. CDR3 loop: CSVEDLTSERGNEQFF. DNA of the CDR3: TGCAGCGTTGAAGATCTAACTAGCGAGAGGGGCAATGAGCAGTTCTTC.

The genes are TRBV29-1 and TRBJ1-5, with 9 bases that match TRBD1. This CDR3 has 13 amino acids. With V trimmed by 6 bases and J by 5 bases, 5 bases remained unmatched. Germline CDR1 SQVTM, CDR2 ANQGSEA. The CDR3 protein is CSVGDREDQPQHF. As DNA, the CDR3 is TGCAGCGTCGGGGACAGGGAAGATCAGCCCCAGCATTTT. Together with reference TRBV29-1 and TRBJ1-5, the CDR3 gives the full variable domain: SAVISQKPSRDICQRGTSLTIQCQVDSQVTMMFWYRQQPGQSLTLIATANQGSEATYESGFVIDKFPISRPNLTFSTLTVSNMSPEDSSIYLCSVGDREDQPQHFGDGTRLSIL.

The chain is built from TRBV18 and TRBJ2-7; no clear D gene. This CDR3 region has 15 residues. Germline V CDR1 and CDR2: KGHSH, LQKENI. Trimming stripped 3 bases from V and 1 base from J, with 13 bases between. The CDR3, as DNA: TGTGCCAGCTCACCGGCAGGCCATCTATCCTACGAGCAGTACTTC. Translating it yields CASSPAGHLSYEQYF.

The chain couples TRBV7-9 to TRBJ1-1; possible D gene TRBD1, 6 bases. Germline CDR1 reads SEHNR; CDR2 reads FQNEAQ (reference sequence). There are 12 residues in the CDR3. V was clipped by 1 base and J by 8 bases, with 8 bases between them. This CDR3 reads CASSLETGEAFF. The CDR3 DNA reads TGTGCCAGCAGCTTAGAAACAGGGGAAGCTTTCTTT.

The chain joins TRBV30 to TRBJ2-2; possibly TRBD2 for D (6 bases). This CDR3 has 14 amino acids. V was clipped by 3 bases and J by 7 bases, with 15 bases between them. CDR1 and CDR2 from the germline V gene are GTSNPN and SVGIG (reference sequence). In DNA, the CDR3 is TGTGCCTGGAGAGGGGACTTCGGTATCGGGGAGCTGTTTTTT. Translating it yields CAWRGDFGIGELFF. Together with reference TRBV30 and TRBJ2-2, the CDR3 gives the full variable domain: SQTIHQWPATLVQPVGSPLSLECTVEGTSNPNLYWYRQAAGRGLQLLFYSVGIGQISSEVPQNLSASRPQDRQFILSSKKLLLSDSGFYLCAWRGDFGIGELFFGEGSRLTVL.

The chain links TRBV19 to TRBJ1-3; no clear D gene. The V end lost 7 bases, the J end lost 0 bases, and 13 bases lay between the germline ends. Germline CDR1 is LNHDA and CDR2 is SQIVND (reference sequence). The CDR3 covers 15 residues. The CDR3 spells CASIPRGFSGNTIYF. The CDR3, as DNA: TGTGCCAGTATCCCACGGGGTTTCTCTGGAAACACCATATATTTT. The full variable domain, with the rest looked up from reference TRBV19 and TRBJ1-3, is DGGITQSPKYLFRKEGQNVTLSCEQNLNHDAMYWYRQDPGQGLRLIYYSQIVNDFQKGDIAEGYSVSREKKESFPLTVTSAQKNPTAFYLCASIPRGFSGNTIYFGEGSWLTVV.

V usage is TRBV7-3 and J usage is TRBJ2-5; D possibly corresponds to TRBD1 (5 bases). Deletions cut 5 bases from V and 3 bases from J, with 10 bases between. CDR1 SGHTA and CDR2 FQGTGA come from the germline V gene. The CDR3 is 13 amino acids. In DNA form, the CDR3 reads TGTGCCAGCAGCCCCAGCAGGGAAGAGACCCAGTACTTC. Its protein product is CASSPSREETQYF.

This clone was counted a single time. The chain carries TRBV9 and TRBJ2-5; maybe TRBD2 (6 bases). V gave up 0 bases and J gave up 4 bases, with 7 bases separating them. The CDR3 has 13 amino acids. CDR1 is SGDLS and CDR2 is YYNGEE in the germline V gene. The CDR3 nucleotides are TGTGCCAGCAGCGTAGTTAGCGGAGAGACCCAGTACTTC. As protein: CASSVVSGETQYF.

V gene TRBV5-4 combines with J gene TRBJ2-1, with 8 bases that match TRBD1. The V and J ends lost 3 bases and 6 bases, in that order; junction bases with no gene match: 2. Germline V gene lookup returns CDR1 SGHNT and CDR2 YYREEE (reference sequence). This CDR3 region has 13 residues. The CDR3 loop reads CASSSGQGNEQFF. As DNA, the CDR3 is TGTGCCAGCAGCTCTGGACAGGGCAATGAGCAGTTCTTC.

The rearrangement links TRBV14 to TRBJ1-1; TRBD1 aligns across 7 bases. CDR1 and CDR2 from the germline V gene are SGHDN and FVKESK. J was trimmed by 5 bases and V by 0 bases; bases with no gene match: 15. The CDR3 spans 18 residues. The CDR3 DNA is TGTGCCAGCAGCCAAGAGGTCGGGACAGTTTTTGGAGGGACTGAAGCTTTCTTT. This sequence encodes CASSQEVGTVFGGTEAFF.

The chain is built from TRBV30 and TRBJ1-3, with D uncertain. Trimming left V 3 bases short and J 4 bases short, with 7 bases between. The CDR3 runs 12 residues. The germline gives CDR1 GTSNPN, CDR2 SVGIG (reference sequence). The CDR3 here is CAWSTQGNTIYF. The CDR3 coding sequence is TGTGCCTGGAGCACTCAAGGAAACACCATATATTTT.

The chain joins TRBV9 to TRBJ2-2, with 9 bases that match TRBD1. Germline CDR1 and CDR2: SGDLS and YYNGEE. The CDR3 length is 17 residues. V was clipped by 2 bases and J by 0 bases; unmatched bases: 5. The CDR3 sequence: CASSVTQGAPNTGELFF. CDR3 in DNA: TGTGCCAGCAGCGTTACACAGGGGGCGCCGAACACCGGGGAGCTGTTTTTT.

The CDR3 coding sequence is TGTGCCAGCACTAGGACAGAAAATTTCAACAATGAGCAGTTCTTC. This codes for CASTRTENFNNEQFF. This chain connects TRBV25-1 to TRBJ2-1; weak D call: TRBD1 (6 bases). CDR1 is MGHDK, CDR2 SYGVNS, per germline. Trimming stripped 7 bases from V and 5 bases from J, with 18 bases between. CDR3 length: 15 residues.

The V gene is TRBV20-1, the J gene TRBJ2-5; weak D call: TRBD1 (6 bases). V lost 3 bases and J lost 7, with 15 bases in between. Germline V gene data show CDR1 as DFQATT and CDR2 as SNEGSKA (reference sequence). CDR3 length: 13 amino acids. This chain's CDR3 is CSASSQVRGTQYF. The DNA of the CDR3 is TGCAGTGCTAGTAGTCAGGTCAGGGGGACCCAGTACTTC.

In DNA, the CDR3 is TGTGCCAGCAGCCCAAAGGTGACGGGTGAAGCTTTCTTT. Translation: CASSPKVTGEAFF. The V call is TRBV7-2, the J call TRBJ1-1; D is unresolved. Trimming shortened V by 5 bases and J by 7 bases, and 14 bases separated the two germline ends. The germline V gene encodes CDR1 SGHTA and CDR2 FQGNSA. The CDR3 is made up of 13 amino acids.